The next 3 T cell receptor beta chains were all read from a single sample in a study of Graves' ophthalmopathy and Graves' hyperthyroidism. RNA transcripts served as template for amplifying TCR beta CDR3 sequences. First-round RT-PCR relied on HTBI primers, and a second-round multiplex PCR came next. MiXCR was run by TCRdb on the multiplex PCR reads, yielding one entry per CDR3 protein. The table includes over 200,000 distinct CDR3 sequences, 25% to 30% detected once. Specimen: peripheral blood. The receptor set was obtained from a man aged 50 to 59 with Graves' ophthalmopathy.

V is TRBV29-1 and J is TRBJ1-2; D ambiguous. The CDR3 covers 11 residues. The V end lost 2 bases, the J end lost 8 bases, and 9 bases lay between the germline ends. Germline V gene sequence: CDR1 SQVTM, CDR2 ANQGSEA. For the CDR3, the DNA is TGCAGCGTTGAACAGGCGAGGGGCTACACCTTC. Protein sequence: CSVEQARGYTF.

In its sample, this clonotype was seen many times. This rearrangement joins TRBV19 to TRBJ1-5; a possible D gene is TRBD1 (5 bases). Per the germline V gene, CDR1 is LNHDA and CDR2 is SQIVND (reference sequence). V was cut by 2 bases and J by 7 bases, with 9 bases left in between. There are 13 residues in the CDR3. This chain's CDR3 is CASSIPGRQPQHF. CDR3 bases: TGTGCCAGTAGTATACCAGGGAGGCAGCCCCAGCATTTT.

This clonotype was seen many times. The chain links TRBV11-2 to TRBJ1-2, with D possibly matching TRBD1 (6 bases). V shed 5 bases and J shed 8 bases, with 15 bases lying between them. The CDR3 has 13 residues. Germline V gene data show CDR1 as SGHAT and CDR2 as FQNNGV. The CDR3 DNA reads as TGTGCCAGCAGCCACCCAGGGGATCGAGGCTACACCTTC. Amino acid sequence: CASSHPGDRGYTF.